Given below is one TCR beta chain in context. Clones were read by immunoSEQ multiplex PCR, and TCRdb kept only the in-frame ones, dropping some. Of hundreds of thousands of clones listed, 75% to 90% are singletons. The data were obtained in a study of blood T cell repertoires in COVID-19. This CDR3 comprises 15 residues. Per germline, CDR1 MNHEY and CDR2 SMNVEV (reference sequence). The ends lost 4 bases at V and 2 bases at J; junction bases unmatched: 4. The receptor comes from a woman between 50 and 59 years old with COVID-19, enrolled during active disease. Source material: peripheral blood. The chain joins TRBV27 to TRBJ2-3, with 9 bases that match TRBD2. CDR3: CASSSGLAHTDTQYF. CDR3 bases: TGTGCCAGCAGTTCCGGACTAGCGCACACAGATACGCAGTATTTT.